This T cell receptor beta chain was captured in a study of T-cell reconstitution after alpha-beta-depleted transplantation in children. With 8 bases removed from V and 6 bases from J, the gap between germline ends came to 16 bases. The CDR3 extends over 14 amino acids. The TCRbeta library incorporated unique molecular identifiers. TCRdb itself ran the PCR reads through MiXCR, one entry per CDR3 protein. Of over 550,000 distinct CDR3 sequences in the sample, roughly 10% are singletons; the top ten hold less than 5%. In this sample, this clonotype turned up many times. This TCR was sampled from a human donor who donated a stem cell graft to a child with acute myeloid leukemia. The rearrangement uses TRBV12-3 or TRBV12-4 and TRBJ2-2, with D tentatively TRBD1 or TRBD2 (5 bases each). The input for sequencing was PBMCs from the stem cell graft donor, taken from the stem cell graft. In nucleotides, the CDR3 is TGTGCCAGCCGTGCCGAGGGGCTCGCCGGGGAGCTGTTTTTT. Its translation is CASRAEGLAGELFF.